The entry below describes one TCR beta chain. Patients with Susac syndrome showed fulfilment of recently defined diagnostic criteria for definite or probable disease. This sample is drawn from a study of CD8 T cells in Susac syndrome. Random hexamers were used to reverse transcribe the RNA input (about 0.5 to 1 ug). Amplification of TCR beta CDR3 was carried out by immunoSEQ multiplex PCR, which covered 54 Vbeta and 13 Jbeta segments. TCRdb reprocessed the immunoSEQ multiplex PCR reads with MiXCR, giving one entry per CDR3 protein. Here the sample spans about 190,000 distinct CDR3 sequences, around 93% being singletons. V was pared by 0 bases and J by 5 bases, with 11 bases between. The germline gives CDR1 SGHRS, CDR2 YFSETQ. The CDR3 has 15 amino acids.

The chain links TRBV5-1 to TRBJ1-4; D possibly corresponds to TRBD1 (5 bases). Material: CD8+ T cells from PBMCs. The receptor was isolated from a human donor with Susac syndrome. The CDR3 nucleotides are TGCGCCAGCAGCTTGGGACAGACCGACAATGAAAAACTGTTTTTT. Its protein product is CASSLGQTDNEKLFF.